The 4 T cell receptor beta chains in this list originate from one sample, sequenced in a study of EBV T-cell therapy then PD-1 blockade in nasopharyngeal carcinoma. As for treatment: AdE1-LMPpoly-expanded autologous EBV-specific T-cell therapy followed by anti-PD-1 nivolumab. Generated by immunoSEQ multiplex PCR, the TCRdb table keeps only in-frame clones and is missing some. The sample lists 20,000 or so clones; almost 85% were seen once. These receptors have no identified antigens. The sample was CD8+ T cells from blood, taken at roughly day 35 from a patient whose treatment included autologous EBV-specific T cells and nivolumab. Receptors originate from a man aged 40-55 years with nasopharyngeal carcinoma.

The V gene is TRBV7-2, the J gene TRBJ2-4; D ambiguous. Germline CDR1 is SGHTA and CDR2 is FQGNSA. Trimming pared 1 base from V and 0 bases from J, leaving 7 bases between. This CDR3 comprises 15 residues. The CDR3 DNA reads TGTGCCAGCAGCTTAGAGTTAGGAGCCAAAAACATTCAGTACTTC. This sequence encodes CASSLELGAKNIQYF.

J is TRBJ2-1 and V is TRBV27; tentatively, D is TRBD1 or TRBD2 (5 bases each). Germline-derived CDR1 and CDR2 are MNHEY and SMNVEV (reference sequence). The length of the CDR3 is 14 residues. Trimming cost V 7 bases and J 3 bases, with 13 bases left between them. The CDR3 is CASTPGRGYNEQFF. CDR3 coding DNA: TGTGCCAGCACCCCGGGGCGTGGCTACAATGAGCAGTTCTTC.

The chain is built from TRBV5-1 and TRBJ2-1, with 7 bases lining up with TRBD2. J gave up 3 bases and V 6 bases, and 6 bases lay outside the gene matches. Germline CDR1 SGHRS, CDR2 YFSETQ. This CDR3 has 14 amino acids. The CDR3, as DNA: TGCGCCAGCACTGGGGGGGACGGCTACAATGAGCAGTTCTTC. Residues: CASTGGDGYNEQFF. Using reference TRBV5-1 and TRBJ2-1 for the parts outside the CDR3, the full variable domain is KAGVTQTPRYLIKTRGQQVTLSCSPISGHRSVSWYQQTPGQGLQFLFEYFSETQRNKGNFPGRFSGRQFSNSRSEMNVSTLELGDSALYLCASTGGDGYNEQFFGPGTRLTVL.

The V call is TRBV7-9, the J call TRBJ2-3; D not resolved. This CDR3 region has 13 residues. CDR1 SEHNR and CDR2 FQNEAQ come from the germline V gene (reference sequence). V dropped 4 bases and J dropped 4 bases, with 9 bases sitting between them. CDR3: CASSYTWPDTQYF. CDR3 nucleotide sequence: TGTGCCAGCAGCTATACATGGCCAGATACGCAGTATTTT.